Included here is one T cell receptor (beta chain) sequence, with context. Its antigen is as yet unknown. The data were obtained in a study of T cell responses to AZD1222 COVID-19 vaccine. Findings and limits, study-wide: Reportedly, nearly half of unique spike TCRs recognized epitopes outside B.1.351/B.1.1.7 mutations.

Some clones are missing from TCRdb's copy, which holds only in-frame ones; the method was immunoSEQ multiplex PCR. The profile shows 120,000 to 150,000 clones, around 93% of them singletons. The sample in question was peripheral blood, obtained on day 0 of AZD1222 vaccination. The TCR sequence derives from an adult in good health.

As DNA, the CDR3 is TGCGCCAGCAGCTTCAGAGGGGTGGACACTGAAGCTTTCTTT. Amino acid sequence: CASSFRGVDTEAFF. The chain has TRBV5-1 and TRBJ1-1, with D perhaps TRBD1 (5 bases). Germline CDR1 and CDR2: SGHRS and YFSETQ. Trimming cost V 2 bases and J 3 bases, with 11 bases left between them. The CDR3 spans 14 residues.